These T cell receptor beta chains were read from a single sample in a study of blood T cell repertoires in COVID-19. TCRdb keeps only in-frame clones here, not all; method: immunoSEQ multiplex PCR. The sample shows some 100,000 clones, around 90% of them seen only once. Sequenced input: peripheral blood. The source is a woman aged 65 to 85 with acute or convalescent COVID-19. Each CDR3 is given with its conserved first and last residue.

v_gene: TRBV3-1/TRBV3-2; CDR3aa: CASSQDAGGYGFSPGYTF
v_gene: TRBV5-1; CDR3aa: CASSSGKLAGGPWVEQYF
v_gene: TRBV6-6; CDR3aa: CASTEWRIGTEAFF
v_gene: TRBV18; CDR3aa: CASSFRGTGNTIYF
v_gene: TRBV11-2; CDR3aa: CASSLEPRDYNEQFF
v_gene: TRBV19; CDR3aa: CASSGRKTGAAGEKLFF
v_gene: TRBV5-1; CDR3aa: CASSLPAGQGGSGYTF
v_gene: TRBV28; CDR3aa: CASGPLGREQYF
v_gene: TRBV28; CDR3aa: CASSPGYNEQFF
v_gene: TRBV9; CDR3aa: CASSFRTEMNTEAFF
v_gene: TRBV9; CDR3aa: CASSVEGAGEAFF
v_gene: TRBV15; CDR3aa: CATSRDGGVGELFF
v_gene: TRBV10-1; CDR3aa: CASSPGQGTTNEKLFF
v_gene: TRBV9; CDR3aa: CASSDLRAGAQETQYF
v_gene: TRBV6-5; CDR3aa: CASSIDRGDEQYF
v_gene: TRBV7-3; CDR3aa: CASSVAGGVNEQYF
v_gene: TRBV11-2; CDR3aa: CASSRKMTSGDSYEQYF
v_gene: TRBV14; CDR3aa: CASSQERGRSYNEQFF